The source of this T cell receptor (beta chain) is a study of CD8 T cells in ankylosing spondylitis. The study's findings and limits: Disease-linked clones bore a CD8+ phenotype and were relatively rare in peripheral blood. Characteristic, it appeared, of ankylosing spondylitis blood was a TCR beta motif of eight highly homologous variants.

Notes on this clonotype: Its matching antigen is unknown.

This CDR3 spans 16 amino acids. J gave up 2 bases and V 1 base, and 8 bases lay outside the gene matches. CDR1 is GTSNPN and CDR2 is SVGIG in the germline V gene (reference sequence). TCRdb passed the 5' RACE reads through MiXCR, listing each CDR3 protein once. Of about 800,000 distinct CDR3 sequences listed, about 11% were seen once; the top ten hold under 0.6%. The chain employs TRBV30 and TRBJ1-2, with 9 bases matching TRBD1. The sequenced sample was blood, either unsorted or a sorted T cell fraction (not recorded which). The sequence derives from a male donor with ankylosing spondylitis. CDR3 in DNA: TGTGCCTGGAGTGGTCTAAGGGACAGGGAAAACTATGGCTACACCTTC. This encodes CAWSGLRDRENYGYTF.